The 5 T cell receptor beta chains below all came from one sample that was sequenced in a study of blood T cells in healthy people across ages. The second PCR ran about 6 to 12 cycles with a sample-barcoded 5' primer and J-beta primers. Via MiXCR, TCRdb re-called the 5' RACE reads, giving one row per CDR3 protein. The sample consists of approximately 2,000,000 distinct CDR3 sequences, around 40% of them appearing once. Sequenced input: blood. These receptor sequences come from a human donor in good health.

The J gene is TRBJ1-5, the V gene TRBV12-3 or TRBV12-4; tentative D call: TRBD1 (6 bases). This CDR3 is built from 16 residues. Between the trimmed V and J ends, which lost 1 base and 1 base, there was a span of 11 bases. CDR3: CASSLGNRESNQPQHF. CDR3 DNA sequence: TGTGCCAGCAGTTTAGGGAACAGGGAGAGCAATCAGCCCCAGCATTTT.

CDR3 DNA sequence: TGTGCCAGCAGCTTAGGACCTAGCGGAGAATTTTCGGCTACGCAGTATTTT. It encodes CASSLGPSGEFSATQYF. The chain links TRBV7-9 to TRBJ2-3, with 7 bases identical to TRBD2. Looked up from germline, CDR1 is SEHNR and CDR2 is FQNEAQ (reference sequence). Germline trimming cut 1 base from V and 8 bases from J; bases unmatched to any gene: 15. The CDR3 sequence is 17 residues long. The full variable domain, rest sourced from reference TRBV7-9 and TRBJ2-3, is DTGVSQNPRHKITKRGQNVTFRCDPISEHNRLYWYRQTLGQGPEFLTYFQNEAQLEKSRLLSDRFSAERPKGSFSTLEIQRTEQGDSAMYLCASSLGPSGEFSATQYFGPGTRLTVL.

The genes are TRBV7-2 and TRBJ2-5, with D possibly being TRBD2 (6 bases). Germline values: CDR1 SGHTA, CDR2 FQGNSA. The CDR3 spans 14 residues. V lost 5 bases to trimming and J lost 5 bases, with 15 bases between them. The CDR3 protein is CASSLLALKETQYF. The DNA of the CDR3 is TGTGCCAGCAGCCTGCTAGCGCTTAAGGAGACCCAGTACTTC.

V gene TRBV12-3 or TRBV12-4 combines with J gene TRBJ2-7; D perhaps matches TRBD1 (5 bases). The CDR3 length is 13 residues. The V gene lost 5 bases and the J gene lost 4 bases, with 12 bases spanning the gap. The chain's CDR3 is CASSLRTLYEQYF. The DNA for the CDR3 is TGTGCCAGCAGTCTTCGGACACTTTACGAGCAGTACTTC.

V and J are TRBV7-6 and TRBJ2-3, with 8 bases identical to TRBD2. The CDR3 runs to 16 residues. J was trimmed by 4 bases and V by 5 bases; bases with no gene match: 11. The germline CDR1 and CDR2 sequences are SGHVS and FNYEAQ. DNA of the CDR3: TGTGCCAGCAGCCCTCACGGGGGGGTGAGGGCAGATACGCAGTATTTT. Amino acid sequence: CASSPHGGVRADTQYF.